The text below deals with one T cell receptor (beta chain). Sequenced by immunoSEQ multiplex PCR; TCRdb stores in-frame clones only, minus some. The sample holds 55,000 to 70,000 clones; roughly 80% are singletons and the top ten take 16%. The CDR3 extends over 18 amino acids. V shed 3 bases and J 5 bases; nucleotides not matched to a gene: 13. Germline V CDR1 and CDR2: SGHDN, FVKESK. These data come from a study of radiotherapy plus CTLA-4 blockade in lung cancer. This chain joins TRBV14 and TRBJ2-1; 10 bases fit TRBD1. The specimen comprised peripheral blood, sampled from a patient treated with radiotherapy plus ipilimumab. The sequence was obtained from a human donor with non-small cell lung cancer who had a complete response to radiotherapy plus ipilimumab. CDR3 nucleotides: TGTGCCAGCAGCCACAGACAGGGGGCCGCGTTAGCGAACAATGAGCAGTTCTTC. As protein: CASSHRQGAALANNEQFF.